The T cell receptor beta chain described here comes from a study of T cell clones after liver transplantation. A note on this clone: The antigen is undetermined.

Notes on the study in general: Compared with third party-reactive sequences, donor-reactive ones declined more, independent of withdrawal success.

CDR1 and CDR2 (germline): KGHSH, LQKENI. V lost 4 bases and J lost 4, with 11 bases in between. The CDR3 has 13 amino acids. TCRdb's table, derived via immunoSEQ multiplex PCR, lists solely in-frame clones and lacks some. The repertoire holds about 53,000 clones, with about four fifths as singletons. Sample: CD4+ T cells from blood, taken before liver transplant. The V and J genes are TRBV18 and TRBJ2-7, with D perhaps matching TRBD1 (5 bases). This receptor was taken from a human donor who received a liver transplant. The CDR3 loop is CASSQGPGYEQYF. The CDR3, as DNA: TGTGCCAGCTCACAGGGGCCCGGGTACGAGCAGTACTTC.